One sample yielded the 27 T cell receptor beta chains listed below, sequenced in a study of radiotherapy plus CTLA-4 blockade in lung cancer listed by TCRdb under 2018. Library prep was done by the immunoSEQ multiplex PCR assay. TCRdb's version of the immuneACCESS table is confined to in-frame rearrangements and falls short of the full clone set. An unresolved V gene accounts for under half of the shortfall where checked; the remainder is of unknown origin. The sample table lists over 85,000 clones, about 91% of them with a count of one. The top ten clones comprise 4% to 6% of the sample. This material consisted of peripheral blood, taken from a patient treated with radiotherapy plus ipilimumab. These receptors were collected from a human donor with non-small cell lung cancer that progressed on radiotherapy plus ipilimumab.

The chain recombines TRBV29-1 with TRBJ2-1, with D unclear. Trimming took off 8 bases at V and 3 bases at J, with 8 bases between the two ends. The CDR3 is 11 residues long. CDR1 is SQVTM and CDR2 is ANQGSEA in the germline V gene. The CDR3 protein is CSLRVYNEQFF. CDR3 DNA sequence: TGCAGCTTACGAGTCTACAATGAGCAGTTCTTC.

The CDR3 spells CASSQRGQANEKLFF. The CDR3 nucleotides are TGTGCCAGCTCACAAAGGGGGCAGGCTAATGAAAAACTGTTTTTT. V and J are TRBV18 and TRBJ1-4, with 7 bases fitting TRBD1. This CDR3 is 15 amino acids long. The ends lost 4 bases at V and 3 bases at J; junction bases unmatched: 5. Germline lookup yields CDR1 KGHSH and CDR2 LQKENI.

The chain links TRBV5-1 to TRBJ2-1, with 10 bases matching TRBD1. The germline V gene has CDR1 SGHRS and CDR2 YFSETQ. CDR3 length: 14 residues. Trimming at V came to 0 bases and at J to 8 bases, leaving 2 bases not matched to a gene. The CDR3 DNA is TGCGCCAGCAGCTTGGGACAGGGGGCGTATGAGCAGTTCTTC. Amino acids: CASSLGQGAYEQFF.

This clone was observed once. The chain joins TRBV18 to TRBJ2-1, with D unclear. The CDR3 covers 13 residues. Germline CDR1 KGHSH, CDR2 LQKENI. V was cut by 0 bases and J by 9 bases, with 9 bases left in between. As DNA, the CDR3 is TGTGCCAGCTCACCACCCTCTGATACTGAGCAGTTCTTC. Translated: CASSPPSDTEQFF. Filled out from reference TRBV18 and TRBJ2-1, the complete variable domain reads NAGVMQNPRHLVRRRGQEARLRCSPMKGHSHVYWYRQLPEEGLKFMVYLQKENIIDESGMPKERFSAEFPKEGPSILRIQQVVRGDSAAYFCASSPPSDTEQFFGPGTRLTVL.

The gene calls are TRBV5-6 and TRBJ1-2; D not resolved. The germline gives CDR1 SGHDT, CDR2 YYEEEE. CDR3 length: 13 residues. The V end lost 0 bases, the J end lost 8 bases, and 11 bases lay between the germline ends. The CDR3 region has the DNA TGTGCCAGCAGCTTGGTAAGGGTGGACGGCTACACCTTC. This codes for CASSLVRVDGYTF.

The CDR3 nucleotides read TGTGCCAGCAGGAGACTAGCGGGAGGGATCTACAATGAGCAGTTCTTC. Its translation: CASRRLAGGIYNEQFF. The chain is built from TRBV2 and TRBJ2-1; TRBD2 agrees at 14 bases. Germline values: CDR1 SNHLY, CDR2 FYNNEI. The CDR3 loop spans 16 amino acids. With V trimmed by 6 bases and J by 3 bases, 4 bases remained unmatched.

This chain connects TRBV12-5 to TRBJ2-1; 14 nucleotides agree with TRBD2. Germline CDR1 LGHNT, CDR2 FRNRAP. With V trimmed by 5 bases and J by 7 bases, 4 bases remained unmatched. The CDR3 loop spans 15 amino acids. CDR3 loop: CASGKGLAGGNEQFF. In DNA form, the CDR3 reads TGTGCTAGTGGTAAAGGACTAGCGGGAGGAAATGAGCAGTTCTTC. The full variable domain, its missing parts supplied by reference TRBV12-5 and TRBJ2-1, is DARVTQTPRHKVTEMGQEVTMRCQPILGHNTVFWYRQTMMQGLELLAYFRNRAPLDDSGMPKDRFSAEMPDATLATLKIQPSEPRDSAVYFCASGKGLAGGNEQFFGPGTRLTVL.

This rearrangement joins TRBV2 to TRBJ2-7; 10 bases are shared with TRBD2. CDR1 SNHLY and CDR2 FYNNEI come from the germline V gene. V dropped 4 bases and J dropped 6; count of bases not matched to a gene: 6. This CDR3 spans 14 amino acids. The CDR3 bases are TGTGCCAGCAGTGGGGCACTAGCGGGATTCGAGCAGTACTTC. Translating it yields CASSGALAGFEQYF.

This clone was observed a single time. The gene calls are TRBV12-5 and TRBJ2-7; 11 bases fit TRBD2. The CDR3 covers 15 residues. After removal of 6 bases from V and 2 bases from J, the junction contained 6 bases not matched to a gene. The germline CDR1 and CDR2 sequences are LGHNT and FRNRAP. The chain's CDR3 is CASGRSGRVTYEQYF. The CDR3 region has the DNA TGTGCTAGTGGCCGTAGCGGGAGGGTTACCTACGAGCAGTACTTC. The full variable domain, with the rest looked up from reference TRBV12-5 and TRBJ2-7, is DARVTQTPRHKVTEMGQEVTMRCQPILGHNTVFWYRQTMMQGLELLAYFRNRAPLDDSGMPKDRFSAEMPDATLATLKIQPSEPRDSAVYFCASGRSGRVTYEQYFGPGTRLTVT.

The J gene is TRBJ1-3, the V gene TRBV5-8, with a tentative D call TRBD1 (6 bases). The V end was cut by 1 base, the J end by 5 bases, with 13 bases between. Germline loops: CDR1 SGHTS, CDR2 YDEGEE. The CDR3 is 15 amino acids. CDR3 DNA: TGTGCCAGCAGCTTGTACAGGGAGTCTAGAAACACCATATATTTT. Translation gives CASSLYRESRNTIYF.

This rearrangement joins TRBV11-3 to TRBJ2-1; D tentatively fits TRBD1 or TRBD2 (7 bases each). This CDR3 comprises 17 residues. CDR1 and CDR2 (germline): SGHNT, YENEEA. Trimming stripped 5 bases from V and 0 bases from J, with 17 bases between. CDR3 DNA: TGTGCCAGCAGCCCCGCAGGGGGGGCCAGCTCCTACAATGAGCAGTTCTTC. Its protein product is CASSPAGGASSYNEQFF.

The chain recombines TRBV4-1 with TRBJ1-3; unclear D gene. V lost 4 bases and J 0 bases, leaving 7 bases between the germline ends. Germline V gives CDR1 MGHRA, CDR2 YSYEKL. The CDR3 is 14 amino acids. This CDR3 reads CASSRQDSGNTIYF. CDR3 DNA: TGCGCCAGCAGCCGACAAGACTCTGGAAACACCATATATTTT.

This sequence joins TRBV4-1 and TRBJ1-1; 9 nucleotides align to TRBD1. Germline CDR1 MGHRA, CDR2 YSYEKL. This CDR3 contains 18 residues. The junction had 14 bases not matched to a gene; V was cut back by 1 base and J by 5 bases. For the CDR3, the DNA is TGCGCCAGCAGCCAAGCTTGGACAGGGGCGGGCACTTCAACTGAAGCTTTCTTT. Its translation: CASSQAWTGAGTSTEAFF.

The rearrangement joins TRBV2 to TRBJ1-3, with a possible D match to TRBD1 (5 bases). This CDR3 has 17 residues. In germline, CDR1 is SNHLY, CDR2 FYNNEI. V lost 6 bases to trimming and J lost 0 bases, with 18 bases between them. The CDR3 reads CASSAQGTLLSGNTIYF. The CDR3 DNA is TGTGCCAGCAGCGCCCAGGGCACCTTACTCTCTGGAAACACCATATATTTT.

The rearrangement links TRBV6-1 to TRBJ2-7; TRBD2 aligns across 11 bases. V shed 6 bases, J shed 6 bases, and the junction held 10 bases outside the gene matches. CDR3 length equals 15 residues. The germline gives CDR1 MNHNS, CDR2 SASEGT. The CDR3 sequence is CASRRETSGMVEQYF. The CDR3 bases are TGTGCCAGCAGACGTGAGACTAGCGGGATGGTCGAGCAGTACTTC.

The CDR3 loop is CASSESETEQYF. The CDR3 bases are TGTGCCAGCAGTGAGTCCGAAACTGAGCAGTACTTC. The chain employs TRBV25-1 and TRBJ2-7; D gene uncertain. The V gene lost 3 bases and the J gene lost 7 bases, with 10 bases spanning the gap. The CDR3 extends over 12 amino acids. Germline assignment: CDR1 MGHDK and CDR2 SYGVNS.

The gene calls are TRBV6-4 and TRBJ2-2; D remains ambiguous. The length of the CDR3 is 13 residues. With 0 bases removed from V and 4 bases from J, the gap between germline ends came to 3 bases. The germline V gene encodes CDR1 MRHNA and CDR2 SNTAGT. CDR3 residues: CASSDSSTGELFF. CDR3 DNA sequence: TGTGCCAGCAGTGACTCAAGCACCGGGGAGCTGTTTTTT.

V is TRBV10-3 and J is TRBJ2-7; D may be TRBD1 or TRBD2 (5 bases each). Trimming removed 4 bases from V and 9 bases from J, with 25 bases in between. This CDR3 has 16 amino acids. Germline values: CDR1 ENHRY, CDR2 SYGVKD. CDR3 in amino acids: CAISANPGLRGLGQYF. The CDR3 DNA reads as TGTGCCATCAGTGCGAACCCGGGGCTTCGTGGTCTCGGGCAGTACTTC.

V usage is TRBV19 and J usage is TRBJ1-5; D call uncertain. This CDR3 region has 16 residues. Germline CDR1 reads LNHDA; CDR2 reads SQIVND (reference sequence). Trimming left V 8 bases short and J 0 bases short, with 17 bases between. The CDR3 sequence is CASRRDDAYSNQPQHF. CDR3 DNA: TGTGCCAGTCGGCGGGATGACGCTTATAGCAATCAGCCCCAGCATTTT.

J is TRBJ1-1 and V is TRBV9; D is unresolved. Germline CDR1 and CDR2: SGDLS and YYNGEE. The germline V and J ends were trimmed by 4 bases and 7 bases, with 11 bases remaining between them. The CDR3 has 12 amino acids. This chain's CDR3 is CASSPTEDEAFF. The CDR3, as DNA: TGTGCCAGCAGCCCCACGGAGGATGAAGCTTTCTTT.

On this clone itself: Within the sample, other DNA sequences also encode this same CDR3. V usage is TRBV6-5 and J usage is TRBJ1-5; D is possibly TRBD1 (5 bases). The CDR3 runs 14 residues. The V and J ends lost 8 bases and 5 bases respectively, with 16 bases between them. Germline lookup yields CDR1 MNHEY and CDR2 SVGAGI. The DNA of the CDR3 is TGTGCCAGCTCCCCGCGGCAGGGACATCAGCCCCAGCATTTT. Its translation is CASSPRQGHQPQHF.

This chain links TRBV5-6 with TRBJ1-5; no firm D call. The length of the CDR3 is 13 residues. Trimming stripped 4 bases from V and 3 bases from J, with 8 bases between. Germline values: CDR1 SGHDT, CDR2 YYEEEE. The CDR3 nucleotides are TGTGCCAGCAGCCTCCAGGACAATCAGCCCCAGCATTTT. The encoded protein is CASSLQDNQPQHF.

The V call is TRBV28, the J call TRBJ1-5, with 8 bases identical to TRBD1. V was pared by 6 bases and J by 3 bases, with 10 bases of the junction left unmatched. The CDR3 runs 16 residues. Germline V gives CDR1 MDHEN, CDR2 SYDVKM. CDR3: CASSSGTGLSNQPQHF. The DNA of the CDR3 is TGTGCCAGCAGCTCCGGGACAGGCCTCTCCAATCAGCCCCAGCATTTT. The entire variable domain, with the rest obtained from reference TRBV28 and TRBJ1-5, is as follows: DVKVTQSSRYLVKRTGEKVFLECVQDMDHENMFWYRQDPGLGLRLIYFSYDVKMKEKGDIPEGYSVSREKKERFSLILESASTNQTSMYLCASSSGTGLSNQPQHFGDGTRLSIL.

The chain links TRBV27 to TRBJ2-5; D possibly corresponds to TRBD2 (5 bases). Germline V lookup: CDR1 MNHEY, CDR2 SMNVEV (reference sequence). The CDR3 covers 17 residues. Deletions cut 4 bases from V and 4 bases from J, with 22 bases between. CDR3 region: CASSSRLWASRRETQYF. In nucleotides, the CDR3 is TGTGCCAGCAGTTCGAGGTTGTGGGCTAGCAGGAGAGAGACCCAGTACTTC.

This rearrangement joins TRBV29-1 to TRBJ1-3; D not resolved. Germline values: CDR1 SQVTM, CDR2 ANQGSEA. V was shortened by 4 bases and J by 0 bases, with 7 bases between the two germline ends. The CDR3 is 13 amino acids. The CDR3 protein is CSVAQSSGNTIYF. In nucleotides, the CDR3 is TGCAGCGTTGCTCAGTCCTCTGGAAACACCATATATTTT.

The CDR3 bases are TGCGCCAGCAGCTTGGAACCGGTCTCCTACGAGCAGTACTTC. Translating it yields CASSLEPVSYEQYF. The V call is TRBV5-1, the J call TRBJ2-5; D gene ambiguous. Matching the DNA end better, TRBJ2-7 makes the J call doubtful. Germline V gene sequence: CDR1 SGHRS, CDR2 YFSETQ. This CDR3 is 14 amino acids long.

The chain has TRBV27 and TRBJ2-7; tentatively, D is TRBD1 or TRBD2 (6 bases each). Between the trimmed V and J ends, which lost 6 bases and 0 bases, there was a span of 24 bases. The CDR3 covers 18 residues. Germline values: CDR1 MNHEY, CDR2 SMNVEV (reference sequence). CDR3 DNA sequence: TGTGCCAGCAGCAAGGGGGGACCTTCTAGCGCGTACTCCTACGAGCAGTACTTC. This codes for CASSKGGPSSAYSYEQYF.